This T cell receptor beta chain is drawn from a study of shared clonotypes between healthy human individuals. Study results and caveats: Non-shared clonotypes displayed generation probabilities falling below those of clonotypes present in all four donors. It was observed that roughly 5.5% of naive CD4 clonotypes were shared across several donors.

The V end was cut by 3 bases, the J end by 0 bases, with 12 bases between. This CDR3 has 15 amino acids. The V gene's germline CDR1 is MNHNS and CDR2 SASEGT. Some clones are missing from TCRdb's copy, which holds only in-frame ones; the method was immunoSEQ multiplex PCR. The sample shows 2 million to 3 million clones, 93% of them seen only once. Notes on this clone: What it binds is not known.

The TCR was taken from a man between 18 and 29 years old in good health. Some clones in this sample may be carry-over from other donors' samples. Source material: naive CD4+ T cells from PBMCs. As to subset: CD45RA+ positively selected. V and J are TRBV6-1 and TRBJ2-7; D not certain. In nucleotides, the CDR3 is TGTGCCAGCAGTGAGACATATAGGAGCTCCTACGAGCAGTACTTC. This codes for CASSETYRSSYEQYF.